This T cell receptor beta chain comes out of a study of tumor and adjacent non-tumor tissue in lung cancer. Study as a whole: Stage I to III disease affected roughly ten men and roughly 5 women aged 31 to 76. Study-level findings and limits: Tumor tissue had significantly higher TCR diversity than normal lung.

To note about this clonotype: Its specificity is unknown.

The template was RNA from unsorted bulk tissue. This non-tumor lung sample came from over 3 cm beyond the tumor edge. Chemotherapy-naive patients with new lung cancer underwent thoracic surgery in China, August–late 2014. This CDR3 region has 18 residues. Three rounds of nested PCR, following a modified ARM-PCR protocol, produced the TCRbeta library. TCRdb re-called the multiplex PCR reads through MiXCR, storing one row per CDR3 protein. The sample yields about 98,000 distinct CDR3 sequences, 80% seen once. Material for sequencing was distant non-tumor lung tissue. This chain uses TRBV12-1 with TRBJ2-3; the listed D gene, TRBD1, was not tested against the DNA. TRBV12-1 is classified as a pseudogene. This sequence originates from a man between 60 and 75 years old with small cell lung cancer. The CDR3 here is CASSFAQTVYRLTDTHYF. The DNA of the CDR3 is TGTGCCAGCAGCTTTGCCCAGACAGTGTATCGTCTCACAGATACGCATTATTTT.